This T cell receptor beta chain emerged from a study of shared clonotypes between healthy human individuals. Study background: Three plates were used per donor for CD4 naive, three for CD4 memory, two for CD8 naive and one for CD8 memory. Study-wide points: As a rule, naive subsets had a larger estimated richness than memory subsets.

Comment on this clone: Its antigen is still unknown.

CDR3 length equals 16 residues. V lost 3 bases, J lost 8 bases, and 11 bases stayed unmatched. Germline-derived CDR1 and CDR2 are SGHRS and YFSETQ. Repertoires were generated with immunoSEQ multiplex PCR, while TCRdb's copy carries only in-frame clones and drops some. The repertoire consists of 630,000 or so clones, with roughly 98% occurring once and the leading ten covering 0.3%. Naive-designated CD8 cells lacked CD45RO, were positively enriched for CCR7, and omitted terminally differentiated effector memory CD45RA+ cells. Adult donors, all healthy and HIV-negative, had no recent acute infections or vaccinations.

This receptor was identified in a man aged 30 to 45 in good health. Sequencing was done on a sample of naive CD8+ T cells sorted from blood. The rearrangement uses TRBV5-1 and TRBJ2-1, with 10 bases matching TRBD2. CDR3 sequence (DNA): TGCGCCAGCAGCTCAACTCCTAGCGGGAGTTTAGATGAGCAGTTCTTC. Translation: CASSSTPSGSLDEQFF.